This TCR beta chain was found in a study of tumor and adjacent non-tumor tissue in lung cancer. Whole-study results and caveats: Tumor repertoires had a smaller top 100 clone share than normal lung.

TCRbeta libraries were built with three rounds of nested PCR, modified from ARM-PCR. One entry per CDR3 protein results from TCRdb running MiXCR on the multiplex PCR reads. The data contain 200,000 or so distinct CDR3 sequences, about 76% of them seen just once; the ten biggest clones take up approximately 25%. The length of the CDR3 is 16 residues. V was pared by 1 base and J by 5 bases, with 18 bases between. Germline assignment: CDR1 DFQATT and CDR2 SNEGSKA (reference sequence). Concerning this clonotype itself: The antigen remains undetermined.

This sample's RNA came from whole unsorted tissue. Source material: lung tumor tissue. V is TRBV20-1 and J is TRBJ1-5; perhaps TRBD1 as D (5 bases). The sequence derives from a man aged 60 to 75 with non-small cell lung cancer. As DNA, the CDR3 is TGCAGTGCTAGAGCCGTAGACAAGGGGTTTTATCAGCCCCAGCATTTT. Protein product: CSARAVDKGFYQPQHF.